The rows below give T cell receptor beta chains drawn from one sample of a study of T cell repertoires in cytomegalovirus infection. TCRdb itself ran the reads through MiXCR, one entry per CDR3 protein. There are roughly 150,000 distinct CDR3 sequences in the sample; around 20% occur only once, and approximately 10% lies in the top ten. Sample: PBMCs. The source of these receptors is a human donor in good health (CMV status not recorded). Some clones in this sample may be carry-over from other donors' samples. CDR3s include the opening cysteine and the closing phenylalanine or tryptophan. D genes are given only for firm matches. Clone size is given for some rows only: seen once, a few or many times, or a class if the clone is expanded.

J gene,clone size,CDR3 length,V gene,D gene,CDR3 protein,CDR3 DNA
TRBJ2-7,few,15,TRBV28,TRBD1,CASREGGTGRYEQYF,TGTGCCAGCAGGGAGGGGGGGACAGGGAGATACGAGCAGTACTTC
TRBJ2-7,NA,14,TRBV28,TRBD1,CASSSGQGGYEQYF,TGTGCCAGCAGTTCGGGACAGGGCGGCTACGAGCAGTACTTC
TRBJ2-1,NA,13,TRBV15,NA,CATSGTLGNEQFF,TGTGCCACCAGCGGAACTCTAGGGAATGAGCAGTTCTTC
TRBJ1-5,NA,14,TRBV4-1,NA,CASSDLRSPEPQHF,TGCGCCAGCAGCGACCTCAGGAGCCCAGAGCCCCAGCATTTT
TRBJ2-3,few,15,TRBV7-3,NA,CASSLTFSRTDTQYF,TGTGCCAGCAGCTTAACGTTCTCGCGCACAGATACGCAGTATTTT
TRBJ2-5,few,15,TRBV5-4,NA,CASSRRRQNEETQYF,TGTGCCAGCAGCCGACGGAGACAGAATGAAGAGACCCAGTACTTC
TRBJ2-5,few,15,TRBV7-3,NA,CASSLEPGSQETQYF,TGTGCCAGCAGCTTAGAACCGGGGAGTCAAGAGACCCAGTACTTC
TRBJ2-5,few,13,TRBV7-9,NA,CASSSDRRETQYF,TGTGCCAGCAGCTCGGACAGACGAGAGACCCAGTACTTC
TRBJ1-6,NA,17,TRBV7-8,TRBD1,CASSLGTGDSYNSPLHF,TGTGCCAGCAGCTTGGGGACAGGGGACTCCTATAATTCACCCCTCCACTTT
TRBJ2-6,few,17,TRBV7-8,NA,CASSHPRSSSGANVLTF,TGTGCCAGCAGCCACCCGAGGTCGAGCTCTGGGGCCAACGTCCTGACTTTC
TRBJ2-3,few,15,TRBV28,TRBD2,CASSLAGDRSDTQYF,TGTGCCAGCAGTCTAGCGGGAGACAGGTCAGATACGCAGTATTTT
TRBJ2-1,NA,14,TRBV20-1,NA,CSALRGNSYNEQFF,TGCAGTGCTTTGCGCGGGAACTCCTACAATGAGCAGTTCTTC
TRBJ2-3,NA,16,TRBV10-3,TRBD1,CAISESGTGDKDTQYF,TGTGCCATCAGTGAGTCTGGGACAGGGGATAAAGATACGCAGTATTTT
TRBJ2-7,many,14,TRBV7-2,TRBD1,CASSLRTGESEQYF,TGTGCCAGCAGCTTAAGGACAGGAGAGAGCGAGCAGTACTTC
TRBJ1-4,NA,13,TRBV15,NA,CATSRGENEKLFF,TGTGCCACCAGCAGAGGAGAAAATGAAAAACTGTTTTTT
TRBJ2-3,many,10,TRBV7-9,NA,CATSTDTQYF,TGTGCCACTAGCACAGATACGCAGTATTTT
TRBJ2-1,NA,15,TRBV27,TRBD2,CASSLLAGGPWEQFF,TGTGCCAGCAGTTTATTAGCGGGAGGGCCTTGGGAGCAGTTCTTC
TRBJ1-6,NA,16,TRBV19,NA,CASSIGGTGRNSPLHF,TGTGCCAGTAGTATCGGGGGGACCGGGAGGAATTCACCCCTCCACTTT
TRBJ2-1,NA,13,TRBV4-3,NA,CASSQVSGNEQFF,TGCGCCAGCAGCCAAGTGTCTGGAAATGAGCAGTTCTTC
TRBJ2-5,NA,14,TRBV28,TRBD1,CASSSGQDQETQYF,TGTGCCAGCAGTTCGGGACAGGATCAAGAGACCCAGTACTTC
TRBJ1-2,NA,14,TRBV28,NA,CASIPGRGPRGYTF,TGTGCCAGCATTCCAGGTCGGGGTCCGAGGGGCTACACCTTC
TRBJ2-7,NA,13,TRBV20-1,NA,CSASNPLGYEQYF,TGCAGTGCTAGTAACCCTTTAGGCTACGAGCAGTACTTC
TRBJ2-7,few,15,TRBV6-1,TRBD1,CASSEWGTGSYEQYF,TGTGCCAGCAGTGAATGGGGGACAGGGTCCTACGAGCAGTACTTC